These 17 T cell receptor beta chains originate from one sample sequenced in a study of OX40 agonist ivuxolimab in advanced cancers. Library construction relied on the immunoSEQ multiplex PCR assay. Imported from immuneACCESS, the table was reduced by TCRdb to in-frame sequences with V and J called. These copies leave out some clones; in studies compared against another copy, an unresolved V gene accounts for under half, and the cause of the remainder is not known. Recorded for this sample are about 62,000 clones; 88% of them occurred a single time. Approximately 4.8% of the sample goes to the ten largest clones. Specimen: CD4+ or CD8+ T cells sorted from blood, collected in a trial of the OX40 agonist ivuxolimab. Receptors originate from an adult with an advanced solid tumor such as melanoma, head and neck, liver or kidney cancer.

This clone was detected once. The V gene is TRBV5-1, the J gene TRBJ2-5; TRBD2 agrees at 11 bases. Trimming at V came to 5 bases and at J to 5 bases, leaving 11 bases not matched to a gene. The V gene's germline CDR1 is SGHRS and CDR2 YFSETQ. CDR3 length: 16 residues. Written as DNA, the CDR3 is TGCGCCAGCAGTCCCCCGGGACTAGCGGTACTCGAGACCCAGTACTTC. Protein product: CASSPPGLAVLETQYF.

This chain links TRBV7-2 with TRBJ2-2; a possible D gene is TRBD1 (5 bases). V lost 6 bases to trimming and J lost 4 bases, with 12 bases between them. CDR1 is SGHTA, CDR2 FQGNSA, per germline. The CDR3 loop spans 14 amino acids. CDR3: CASSSPQGTGELFF. Written as DNA, the CDR3 is TGTGCCAGCAGTTCCCCCCAGGGCACCGGGGAGCTGTTTTTT.

V gene TRBV11-2 combines with J gene TRBJ2-1; 10 bases align to TRBD2. The V gene end was trimmed by 3 bases and the J gene end by 8 bases; junction bases not matched to a gene: 10. CDR3 length: 16 amino acids. Germline V gives CDR1 SGHAT, CDR2 FQNNGV. The CDR3 DNA sequence: TGTGCCAGCAGCTTCGTTGGCACCGGGACTAGCGATGAGCAGTTCTTC. Protein: CASSFVGTGTSDEQFF.

The gene calls are TRBV7-8 and TRBJ2-6; 7 bases line up with TRBD1. The CDR3 contains 18 residues. After removal of 3 bases from V and 0 bases from J, the junction contained 8 bases not matched to a gene. Per germline, CDR1 SGHVS and CDR2 FQNEAQ. CDR3 DNA sequence: TGTGCCAGCAGCTTCCAGACAGGGAGCAACTCTGGGGCCAACGTCCTGACTTTC. Its protein is CASSFQTGSNSGANVLTF.

This chain connects TRBV5-4 to TRBJ1-2, with a tentative D call TRBD1 (6 bases). The germline V gene has CDR1 SGHNT and CDR2 YYREEE (reference sequence). CDR3 length: 16 residues. V was trimmed by 5 bases and J by 0 bases, leaving 17 bases between them. The CDR3, as DNA: TGTGCCAGCAGTCCGGGGCGGGGGGCGACTAACTATGGCTACACCTTC. This gives the protein CASSPGRGATNYGYTF.

The genes are TRBV5-6 and TRBJ1-2, with 11 nucleotides matching TRBD1. Germline V gene data show CDR1 as SGHDT and CDR2 as YYEEEE. Trimming cost V 4 bases and J 5 bases; bases outside gene matches: 4. This CDR3 spans 14 amino acids. CDR3 sequence reads: CASSQGQGVYGYTF. The CDR3 nucleotides are TGTGCCAGCAGCCAGGGACAGGGGGTATATGGCTACACCTTC.

The chain carries TRBV7-6 and TRBJ2-6; no clear D. The CDR3 is 15 amino acids. Between the trimmed V and J ends, which lost 5 bases and 2 bases, there was a span of 10 bases. CDR1 is SGHVS and CDR2 is FNYEAQ in the germline V gene. CDR3 sequence reads: CASSPPKAGANVLTF. The CDR3 bases are TGTGCCAGCAGCCCCCCTAAAGCTGGGGCCAACGTCCTGACTTTC.

The chain couples TRBV7-9 to TRBJ2-7; D remains unclear. Looked up from germline, CDR1 is SEHNR and CDR2 is FQNEAQ (reference sequence). The CDR3 loop spans 12 amino acids. Trimming pared 2 bases from V and 6 bases from J, leaving 8 bases between. CDR3 protein: CASSLPGPEQYF. DNA for the CDR3: TGTGCCAGCAGCTTACCCGGGCCCGAGCAGTACTTC.

This sequence joins TRBV28 and TRBJ2-2; tentative D call: TRBD1 (6 bases). The CDR3 extends over 17 amino acids. CDR1 and CDR2 from the germline V gene are MDHEN and SYDVKM. V dropped 7 bases and J dropped 3 bases, with 21 bases sitting between them. CDR3 bases: TGTGCCAGCATTAGCTTTGGAGGACAGAATTACACCGGGGAGCTGTTTTTT. Translation: CASISFGGQNYTGELFF.

This clone was seen only once. The J gene is TRBJ2-3, the V gene TRBV4-1; 9 bases map to TRBD2. The CDR3 consists of 16 residues. Trimming cost V 1 base and J 0 bases; bases outside gene matches: 2. Germline values: CDR1 MGHRA, CDR2 YSYEKL. CDR3: CASSQAAGGSTDTQYF. CDR3 bases: TGCGCCAGCAGCCAAGCCGCGGGGGGGAGCACAGATACGCAGTATTTT.

This rearrangement joins TRBV19 to TRBJ2-3, with D unresolved. Germline CDR1 and CDR2: LNHDA and SQIVND (reference sequence). Trimming stripped 4 bases from V and 2 bases from J, with 4 bases between. This CDR3 is 12 amino acids long. This CDR3 reads CASSTDTDTQYF. DNA of the CDR3: TGTGCCAGTAGTACTGACACAGATACGCAGTATTTT. The full variable domain, completed using reference TRBV19 and TRBJ2-3, is DGGITQSPKYLFRKEGQNVTLSCEQNLNHDAMYWYRQDPGQGLRLIYYSQIVNDFQKGDIAEGYSVSREKKESFPLTVTSAQKNPTAFYLCASSTDTDTQYFGPGTRLTVL.

J is TRBJ2-3 and V is TRBV7-2; D is undetermined. The germline V and J ends were trimmed by 0 bases and 0 bases, with 10 bases remaining between them. CDR3 length: 16 residues. Germline CDR1 SGHTA, CDR2 FQGNSA. This chain's CDR3 is CASSLAQQLSTDTQYF. The CDR3 DNA is TGTGCCAGCAGCTTAGCGCAGCAGCTGAGCACAGATACGCAGTATTTT.

This clone has a single count. This rearrangement joins TRBV11-2 to TRBJ1-6, with D possibly TRBD1 on 6 matching bases. Trimming shortened V by 6 bases and J by 6 bases, and 15 bases separated the two germline ends. Germline CDR1 and CDR2: SGHAT and FQNNGV. The CDR3 runs to 15 residues. The CDR3 sequence is CASSQQGPPNSPLHF. The DNA for the CDR3 is TGTGCCAGCAGTCAACAGGGTCCACCTAATTCACCCCTCCACTTT.

The chain employs TRBV7-9 and TRBJ1-1; TRBD1 might be the D (5 bases). This CDR3 is built from 17 residues. From germline, CDR1 is SEHNR and CDR2 FQNEAQ (reference sequence). Trimming took off 1 base at V and 8 bases at J, with 23 bases between the two ends. CDR3 DNA sequence: TGTGCCAGCAGCTTAGGAATGTGGCAGGGAACTCATGAGGAAGCTTTCTTT. It translates to CASSLGMWQGTHEEAFF.

This chain's CDR3 is CASSPGVWEGQPQHF. The CDR3 coding sequence is TGTGCCAGCAGCCCCGGGGTTTGGGAGGGTCAGCCCCAGCATTTT. This rearrangement joins TRBV6-5 to TRBJ1-5; D uncertain. V was shortened by 6 bases and J by 6 bases, with 18 bases between the two germline ends. The CDR3 runs to 15 residues. Germline CDR1 and CDR2: MNHEY and SVGAGI.

The chain carries TRBV27 and TRBJ2-7, with 8 bases lining up with TRBD2. Trimming took 2 bases from V and 4 from J; bases not matched to a gene: 1. This CDR3 contains 13 residues. CDR1 MNHEY and CDR2 SMNVEV come from the germline V gene (reference sequence). The CDR3 nucleotides read TGTGCCAGCAGTTTAACGGGGGGGTACGAGCAGTACTTC. It translates to CASSLTGGYEQYF.

This sequence joins TRBV5-8 and TRBJ2-7; D is ambiguous. Trimming cost V 1 base and J 0 bases, with 14 bases left between them. Germline V lookup: CDR1 SGHTS, CDR2 YDEGEE. The CDR3 covers 16 residues. CDR3 nucleotides: TGTGCCAGCAGCTTGTTCTCCGGTAGGAGCTCCTACGAGCAGTACTTC. Protein: CASSLFSGRSSYEQYF.